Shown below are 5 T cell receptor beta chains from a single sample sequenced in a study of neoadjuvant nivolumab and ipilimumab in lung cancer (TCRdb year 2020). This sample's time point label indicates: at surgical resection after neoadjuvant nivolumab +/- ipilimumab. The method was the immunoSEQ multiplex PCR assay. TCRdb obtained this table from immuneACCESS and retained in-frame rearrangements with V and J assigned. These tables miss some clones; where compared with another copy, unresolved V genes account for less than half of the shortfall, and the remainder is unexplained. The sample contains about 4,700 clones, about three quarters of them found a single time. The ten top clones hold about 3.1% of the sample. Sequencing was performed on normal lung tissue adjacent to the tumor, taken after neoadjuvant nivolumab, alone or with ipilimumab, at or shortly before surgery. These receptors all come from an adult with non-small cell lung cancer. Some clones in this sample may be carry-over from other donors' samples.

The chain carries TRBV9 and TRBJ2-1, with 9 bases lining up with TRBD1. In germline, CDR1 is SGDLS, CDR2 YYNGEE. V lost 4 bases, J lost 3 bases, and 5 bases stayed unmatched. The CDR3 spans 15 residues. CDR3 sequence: CASSHRDRDYNEQFF. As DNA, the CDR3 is TGTGCCAGCAGCCACCGGGACAGGGACTACAATGAGCAGTTCTTC.

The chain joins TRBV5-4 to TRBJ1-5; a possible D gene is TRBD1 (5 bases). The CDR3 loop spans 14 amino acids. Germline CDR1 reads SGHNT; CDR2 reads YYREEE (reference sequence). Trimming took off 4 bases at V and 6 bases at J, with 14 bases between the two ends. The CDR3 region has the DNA TGTGCCAGCAGCAGGGGAGGGGAGGGTCAGCCCCAGCATTTT. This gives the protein CASSRGGEGQPQHF.

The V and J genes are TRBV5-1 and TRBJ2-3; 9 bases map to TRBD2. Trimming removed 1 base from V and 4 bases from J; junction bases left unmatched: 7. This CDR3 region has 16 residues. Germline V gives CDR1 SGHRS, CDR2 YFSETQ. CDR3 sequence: CASSLSPSGTADTQYF. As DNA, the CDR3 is TGCGCCAGCAGCTTGTCACCTAGCGGGACAGCAGATACGCAGTATTTT. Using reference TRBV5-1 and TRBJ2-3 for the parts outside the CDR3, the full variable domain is KAGVTQTPRYLIKTRGQQVTLSCSPISGHRSVSWYQQTPGQGLQFLFEYFSETQRNKGNFPGRFSGRQFSNSRSEMNVSTLELGDSALYLCASSLSPSGTADTQYFGPGTRLTVL.

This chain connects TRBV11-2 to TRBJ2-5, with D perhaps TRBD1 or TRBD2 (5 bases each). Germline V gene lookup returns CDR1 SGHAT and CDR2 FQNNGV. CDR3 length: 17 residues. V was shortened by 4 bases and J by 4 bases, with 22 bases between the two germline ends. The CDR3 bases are TGTGCCAGCAGCTCGCGATCCCGGGGCCTTAAGTTAGAGACCCAGTACTTC. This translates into CASSSRSRGLKLETQYF.

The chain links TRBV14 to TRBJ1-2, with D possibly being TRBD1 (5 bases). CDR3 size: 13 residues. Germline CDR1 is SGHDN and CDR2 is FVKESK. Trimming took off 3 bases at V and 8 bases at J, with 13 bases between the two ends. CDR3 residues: CASSHLGTRGYTF. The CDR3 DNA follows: TGTGCCAGCAGCCACCTTGGGACGAGAGGCTACACCTTC.